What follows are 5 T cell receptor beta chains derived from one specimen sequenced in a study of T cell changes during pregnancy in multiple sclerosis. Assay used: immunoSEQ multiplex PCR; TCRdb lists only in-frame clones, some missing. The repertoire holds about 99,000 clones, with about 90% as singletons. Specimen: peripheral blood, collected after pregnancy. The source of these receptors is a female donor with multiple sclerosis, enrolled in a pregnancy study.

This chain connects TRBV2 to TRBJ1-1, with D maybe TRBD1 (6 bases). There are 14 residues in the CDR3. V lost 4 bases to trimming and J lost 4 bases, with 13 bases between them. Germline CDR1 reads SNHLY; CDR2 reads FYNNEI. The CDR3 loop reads CASSGHREGTEAFF. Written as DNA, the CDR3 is TGTGCCAGCAGTGGGCACAGGGAAGGCACTGAAGCTTTCTTT.

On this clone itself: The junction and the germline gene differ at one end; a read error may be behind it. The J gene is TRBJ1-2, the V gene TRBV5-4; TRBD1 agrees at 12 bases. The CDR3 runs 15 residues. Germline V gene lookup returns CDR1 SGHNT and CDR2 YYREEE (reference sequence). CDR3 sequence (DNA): TGTGCCAGCAGCTTGGGGTCGGGACAGGGGGCGCGTCTAGGCTTC. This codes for CASSLGSGQGARLGF. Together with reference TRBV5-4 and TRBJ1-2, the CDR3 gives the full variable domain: ETGVTQSPTHLIKTRGQQVTLRCSSQSGHNTVSWYQQALGQGPQFIFQYYREEENGRGNFPPRFSGLQFPNYSSELNVNALELDDSALYLCASSLGSGQGARLGFGSGTRLTVV.

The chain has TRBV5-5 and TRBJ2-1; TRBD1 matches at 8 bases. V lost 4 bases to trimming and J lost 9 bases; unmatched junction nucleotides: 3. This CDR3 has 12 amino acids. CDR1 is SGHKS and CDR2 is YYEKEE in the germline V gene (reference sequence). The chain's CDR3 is CASSPTGGEQFF. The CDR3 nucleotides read TGTGCCAGCAGCCCCACAGGGGGTGAGCAGTTCTTC.

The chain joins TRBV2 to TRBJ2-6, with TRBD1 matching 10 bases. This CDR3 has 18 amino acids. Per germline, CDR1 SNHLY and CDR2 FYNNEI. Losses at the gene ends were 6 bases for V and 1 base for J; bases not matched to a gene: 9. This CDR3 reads CASRIIGTGVSGANVLTF. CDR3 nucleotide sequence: TGTGCCAGCAGGATTATAGGGACAGGGGTATCTGGGGCCAACGTCCTGACTTTC. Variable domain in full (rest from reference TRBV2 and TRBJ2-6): EPEVTQTPSHQVTQMGQEVILRCVPISNHLYFYWYRQILGQKVEFLVSFYNNEISEKSEIFDDQFSVERPDGSNFTLKIRSTKLEDSAMYFCASRIIGTGVSGANVLTFGAGSRLTVL.

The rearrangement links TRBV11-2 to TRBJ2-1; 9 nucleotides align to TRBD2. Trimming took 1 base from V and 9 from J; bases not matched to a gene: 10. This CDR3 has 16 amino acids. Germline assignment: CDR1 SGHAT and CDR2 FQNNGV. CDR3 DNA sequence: TGTGCCAGCAGCTTAGTCGGCCGCGGGAGGGGTAGTGAGCAGTTCTTC. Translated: CASSLVGRGRGSEQFF.